Sequencing of this T cell receptor beta chain was carried out in a study of T cells after yellow fever vaccination. This clonotype has only a few counts. As yet, its antigen is unknown. Study outcomes and limitations: Peaking on day 5 versus 15, the secondary response was faster but weaker. Of the clonotypes, a small share occurred in both CD4 and CD8 compartments. Once the booster was given, most primary-vaccination clones reappeared, at about 96% for CD4 and 88% for CD8.

Researchers made TCR cDNA using 5'RACE template switching, and this step added a universal primer site and UMIs. Each CDR3 protein gets one entry after TCRdb re-called the 5' RACE reads with MiXCR. Among hundreds of thousands of distinct CDR3 sequences listed, around 4% were seen once. Germline V lookup: CDR1 KGHDR, CDR2 SFDVKD. The CDR3 spans 14 residues. The V end lost 4 bases, the J end lost 8 bases, and 14 bases lay between the germline ends. J is TRBJ2-1 and V is TRBV24-1; D might be TRBD2 (6 bases). This clonotype was sampled from a man younger than 30 who received the YFV17D yellow fever vaccine. Here the sequenced sample was PBMCs, taken on the day of the yellow fever booster vaccination. The DNA for the CDR3 is TGTGCCACCAGTGACTCCGGACTACCACATGAGCAGTTCTTC. This translates into CATSDSGLPHEQFF.